These 30 T cell receptor beta chains share one sample of origin, sequenced in a study of T-cell memory formation after mild COVID-19. TCRdb analysed the 5' RACE reads with MiXCR anew, one entry per CDR3 protein. The table lists a few hundred thousand distinct CDR3 sequences, around 19% of them singletons. Specimen: PBMCs or a T cell subset sorted from them (not recorded which). The receptors were sampled from a man aged 18 to 29 who had mild COVID-19 (a few samples of this study predate the infection). Cell type and time point are not known.

This clonotype has only a few counts. The chain uses TRBV7-6 and TRBJ1-3; D not resolved. From germline, CDR1 is SGHVS and CDR2 FNYEAQ. Trimming removed 8 bases from V and 4 bases from J, with 6 bases in between. The CDR3 extends over 11 amino acids. The CDR3 region has the DNA TGTGCCAGCGGTGCGGGAAACACCATATATTTT. The encoded protein is CASGAGNTIYF.

The chain joins TRBV12-3 or TRBV12-4 to TRBJ2-1; TRBD2 agrees at 10 bases. The V segment lost 2 bases and the J segment 9 bases; nucleotides outside the gene matches: 7. The CDR3 extends over 15 amino acids. The CDR3 coding sequence is TGTGCCAGCAGTTTATCCGCTAGCGGGGGTCCTGAGCAGTTCTTC. Translation: CASSLSASGGPEQFF.

This clonotype was seen only a few times. V usage is TRBV24-1 and J usage is TRBJ2-1; the D is unclear. V lost 0 bases and J 7 bases, leaving 9 bases between the germline ends. The CDR3 totals 14 residues. Germline CDR1 is KGHDR and CDR2 is SFDVKD. The CDR3 spells CATSDLTNTNEQFF. The CDR3 DNA follows: TGTGCCACCAGTGATTTGACCAATACGAATGAGCAGTTCTTC.

The table lists this clonotype with a few counts. The CDR3 DNA reads as TGTGCCAGCAGCATCAACAGGGGGCTGGTCACCGGGGAGCTGTTTTTT. Its translation: CASSINRGLVTGELFF. The chain links TRBV5-6 to TRBJ2-2, with TRBD1 matching 9 bases. V shed 4 bases and J 4 bases; nucleotides not matched to a gene: 8. The germline gives CDR1 SGHDT, CDR2 YYEEEE. The length of the CDR3 is 16 residues.

This clonotype was counted only a few times. This chain uses TRBV6-1 with TRBJ2-1; 11 bases are a match to TRBD2. From germline, CDR1 is MNHNS and CDR2 SASEGT. CDR3 size: 19 residues. V shed 2 bases, J shed 9 bases, and the junction held 18 bases outside the gene matches. The CDR3 nucleotides read TGTGCCAGCAGTGAAAAGGGGGAACTAGCGGGGGACTCCTTTGGTGAGCAGTTCTTC. It yields the protein CASSEKGELAGDSFGEQFF.

The gene calls are TRBV20-1 and TRBJ2-3; TRBD2 agrees at 11 bases. This CDR3 has 15 amino acids. The junction had 4 bases not matched to a gene; V was cut back by 3 bases and J by 2 bases. Germline values: CDR1 DFQATT, CDR2 SNEGSKA (reference sequence). The CDR3 reads CSASGTSGNTDTQYF. DNA for the CDR3: TGCAGTGCTAGTGGGACTAGCGGAAACACAGATACGCAGTATTTT.

The rearrangement links TRBV28 to TRBJ2-7; 8 nucleotides align to TRBD1. The CDR3 has 15 amino acids. From germline, CDR1 is MDHEN and CDR2 SYDVKM. V trimming: 4 bases; J trimming: 1 base; junction bases outside the gene matches: 6. CDR3 sequence (DNA): TGTGCCAGCAGTTCCCCAGGGGGCAGGTCCTACGAGCAGTACGTC. This encodes CASSSPGGRSYEQYV.

This clonotype occurred a few times. This chain uses TRBV2 with TRBJ2-3, with 8 nucleotides matching TRBD2. The germline CDR1 and CDR2 sequences are SNHLY and FYNNEI. Unmatched junction bases numbered 6, after V lost 6 bases and J lost 10 bases. The CDR3 extends over 12 amino acids. DNA of the CDR3: TGTGCCAGCAGCCGTAGCGGGGAGGCGCAGTATTTT. It specifies CASSRSGEAQYF.

The V gene is TRBV7-9, the J gene TRBJ2-7; D is uncertain. The CDR3 is made up of 16 amino acids. Germline V gives CDR1 SEHNR, CDR2 FQNEAQ (reference sequence). V lost 2 bases and J 2 bases, leaving 16 bases between the germline ends. CDR3 DNA: TGTGCCAGCAGCTTATGGGGTGGTACGGGCCCCTACGAGCAGTACGTC. Residues: CASSLWGGTGPYEQYV.

V gene TRBV29-1 combines with J gene TRBJ1-4; 8 positions agree with TRBD1. Unmatched junction bases numbered 7, after V lost 7 bases and J lost 12 bases. Germline lookup yields CDR1 SQVTM and CDR2 ANQGSEA. The CDR3 consists of 11 residues. CDR3 bases: TGCAGCGGCGGAGAGACAGGGGAACTGTTTTTT. Amino acids: CSGGETGELFF.

This clonotype has a handful of counts. The DNA for the CDR3 is TGCGCCAGCAGCCAGCGGGAGGCCACTAGCACAGATACGCAGTATTTT. It translates to CASSQREATSTDTQYF. The rearrangement uses TRBV4-3 and TRBJ2-3; 8 nucleotides agree with TRBD2. V lost 3 bases to trimming and J lost 0 bases; unmatched junction nucleotides: 5. This CDR3 region has 16 residues. Germline V CDR1 and CDR2: LGHNA, YSLEER.

The V and J genes are TRBV5-1 and TRBJ2-5, with D hard to call. V lost 2 bases and J lost 2, with 13 bases in between. Germline-derived CDR1 and CDR2 are SGHRS and YFSETQ. The CDR3 extends over 15 amino acids. CDR3 DNA: TGCGCCAGCAGCTTCATCTACGGGCCGCAAGAGACCCAGTACTTC. Translation gives CASSFIYGPQETQYF.

This chain joins TRBV7-2 and TRBJ2-4; D gene unclear. The CDR3 contains 16 residues. The germline gives CDR1 SGHTA, CDR2 FQGNSA. V lost 5 bases, J lost 0 bases, and 14 bases lay in between. The CDR3 coding sequence is TGTGCCAGCAGCCAGTTGGGTTTTCAAGCCAAAAACATTCAGTACTTC. Protein: CASSQLGFQAKNIQYF.

The chain couples TRBV12-3 or TRBV12-4 to TRBJ1-5; tentatively, D is TRBD1 (5 bases). The CDR3 covers 14 residues. Trimming removed 4 bases from V and 5 bases from J, with 12 bases in between. The CDR3 DNA reads as TGTGCCAGCAGTTACCGGGGGAGGGATCAGCCCCAGCATTTT. Translation gives CASSYRGRDQPQHF.

CDR3 protein: CSATDPTGGGTEAFF. CDR3 in DNA: TGCAGTGCTACGGACCCCACAGGGGGCGGCACTGAAGCTTTCTTT. The V call is TRBV20-1, the J call TRBJ1-1; 9 bases are a match to TRBD1. Germline CDR1 and CDR2: DFQATT and SNEGSKA (reference sequence). The CDR3 spans 15 residues. V trimming: 4 bases; J trimming: 4 bases; junction bases outside the gene matches: 10.

A few counts support this clonotype. V gene TRBV12-3 or TRBV12-4 combines with J gene TRBJ1-1, with 7 bases identical to TRBD1. The CDR3 contains 14 residues. V lost 6 bases to trimming and J lost 4 bases; unmatched junction nucleotides: 8. CDR3 residues: CASRNRGLGTEAFF. CDR3 coding DNA: TGTGCCAGCAGAAACAGGGGCCTGGGCACTGAAGCTTTCTTT.

This clonotype turned up a few times. The rearrangement uses TRBV2 and TRBJ2-2; 11 nucleotides match TRBD2. Losses at the gene ends were 3 bases for V and 2 bases for J; bases not matched to a gene: 11. This CDR3 is 19 amino acids long. CDR1 is SNHLY, CDR2 FYNNEI, per germline. As DNA, the CDR3 is TGTGCCAGCAGTGACCCCCTAGCGGGGGGACCCCCAAACACCGGGGAGCTGTTTTTT. Its translation: CASSDPLAGGPPNTGELFF.

Only a few counts were recorded for this clonotype. The V gene is TRBV20-1, the J gene TRBJ2-4; TRBD2 aligns across 14 bases. V was pared by 1 base and J by 1 base, with 6 bases of the junction left unmatched. CDR3 length: 18 amino acids. Looked up from germline, CDR1 is DFQATT and CDR2 is SNEGSKA (reference sequence). CDR3 protein: CSARGLAGGPEAKNIQYF. CDR3 sequence (DNA): TGCAGTGCTAGAGGACTAGCGGGGGGGCCGGAGGCCAAAAACATTCAGTACTTC.

In its sample, this clonotype was seen a few times. The CDR3 DNA reads TGTGCCAGCAGCCAAGCCGAGGGTAACTATGGCTACACCTTC. Translating gives CASSQAEGNYGYTF. This sequence joins TRBV3-1 and TRBJ1-2; D is unresolved. CDR1 and CDR2 (germline): LGHDT, YNNKEL (reference sequence). The CDR3 sequence is 14 residues long. The germline V and J ends were trimmed by 1 base and 1 base, with 7 bases remaining between them.

Here the CDR3 DNA reads TGTGCCACCACTCGGGACGTAACGTTCCAAGAGACCCAGTACTTC. Translated: CATTRDVTFQETQYF. V usage is TRBV15 and J usage is TRBJ2-5, with D possibly called TRBD1 or TRBD2 (5 bases each). Germline V CDR1 and CDR2: LNHNV, YYDKDF (reference sequence). The CDR3 is 15 amino acids. With 7 bases removed from V and 1 base from J, the gap between germline ends came to 16 bases.

This clonotype was detected a few times. This chain links TRBV20-1 with TRBJ2-6; 7 bases are a match to TRBD2. There are 16 residues in the CDR3. With 4 bases clipped from V and 0 bases from J, the junction kept 6 bases outside the gene matches. Germline loops: CDR1 DFQATT, CDR2 SNEGSKA (reference sequence). The CDR3 loop reads CSAIPAGNSGANVLTF. As DNA, the CDR3 is TGCAGTGCTATTCCAGCGGGAAACTCTGGGGCCAACGTCCTGACTTTC.

The chain recombines TRBV19 with TRBJ2-7, with 10 bases matching TRBD1. The junction had 8 bases not matched to a gene; V was cut back by 9 bases and J by 0 bases. This CDR3 is built from 15 residues. Per germline, CDR1 LNHDA and CDR2 SQIVND (reference sequence). This CDR3 is CASSAGTGVSYEQYV. In nucleotides, the CDR3 is TGTGCCAGCTCCGCCGGGACAGGGGTCTCCTACGAGCAGTACGTC.

This clonotype turned up a few times. The chain uses TRBV6-1 and TRBJ2-5; weak D call: TRBD2 (5 bases). V was clipped by 2 bases and J by 1 base, with 11 bases between them. The V gene's germline CDR1 is MNHNS and CDR2 SASEGT. CDR3 length: 15 residues. In DNA form, the CDR3 reads TGTGCCAGCAGTGAATCTTGGCGGGTCCAAGAGACCCAGTACTTC. This encodes CASSESWRVQETQYF.

This chain connects TRBV12-3 or TRBV12-4 to TRBJ2-4; the D call may be TRBD1 or TRBD2 (5 bases each). The CDR3 loop spans 14 amino acids. The ends were cut back, 5 bases at V and 0 bases at J, with 8 bases in the middle. The chain's CDR3 is CASSEGLAKNIQYF. The CDR3 DNA reads as TGTGCCAGCAGTGAGGGGCTAGCCAAAAACATTCAGTACTTC.

The chain uses TRBV21-1 and TRBJ2-7. TRBV21-1 is an annotated pseudogene. The length of the CDR3 is 14 residues. The CDR3 region is CASSKGDSSYEQYF. CDR3 DNA: TGTGCCAGCAGCAAGGGTGACAGCTCCTACGAGCAGTACTTC.

In its sample, this clonotype was seen a few times. The chain uses TRBV14 and TRBJ1-3; the D gene is possibly TRBD1 (6 bases). The CDR3 length is 14 residues. V was shortened by 0 bases and J by 5 bases, with 8 bases between the two germline ends. Germline lookup yields CDR1 SGHDN and CDR2 FVKESK. The CDR3 sequence is CASSQEGARNTIYF. The CDR3 DNA reads as TGTGCCAGCAGCCAAGAGGGGGCCCGAAACACCATATATTTT.

This clonotype was seen a few times. The chain carries TRBV18 and TRBJ1-2, with no clear D. Germline CDR1 is KGHSH and CDR2 is LQKENI. Trimming pared 0 bases from V and 4 bases from J, leaving 9 bases between. The CDR3 length is 14 residues. The CDR3 reads CASSPPELIYGYTF. The CDR3 DNA follows: TGTGCCAGCTCACCACCAGAGTTAATCTATGGCTACACCTTC. The whole variable domain, remainder taken from reference TRBV18 and TRBJ1-2, is NAGVMQNPRHLVRRRGQEARLRCSPMKGHSHVYWYRQLPEEGLKFMVYLQKENIIDESGMPKERFSAEFPKEGPSILRIQQVVRGDSAAYFCASSPPELIYGYTFGSGTRLTVV.

The sample holds a few counts of this clonotype. This rearrangement joins TRBV6-2 or TRBV6-3 to TRBJ2-5; perhaps D is TRBD1 or TRBD2 (6 bases each). The V gene's germline CDR1 is MNHEY and CDR2 SVGEGT. V lost 6 bases and J 5 bases, leaving 13 bases between the germline ends. This CDR3 has 13 amino acids. The DNA of the CDR3 is TGTGCCAGCAGGGCGGGACACCGGGAGACCCAGTACTTC. Residues: CASRAGHRETQYF.

V is TRBV7-2 and J is TRBJ2-1; 9 nucleotides agree with TRBD2. This CDR3 spans 16 amino acids. The junction had 5 bases not matched to a gene; V was cut back by 0 bases and J by 5 bases. The V gene's germline CDR1 is SGHTA and CDR2 FQGNSA. The CDR3 DNA is TGTGCCAGCAGCTTAGCCGGCGGGGGGGCCCACAATGAGCAGTTCTTC. This translates into CASSLAGGGAHNEQFF.

V gene TRBV11-2 combines with J gene TRBJ2-3; 10 positions agree with TRBD2. J gave up 11 bases and V 6 bases, and 5 bases lay outside the gene matches. Germline loops: CDR1 SGHAT, CDR2 FQNNGV. The CDR3 is 12 residues long. The CDR3 is CASRPPSGRQYF. CDR3 DNA sequence: TGTGCCAGCAGGCCGCCTAGCGGGAGGCAGTATTTT.